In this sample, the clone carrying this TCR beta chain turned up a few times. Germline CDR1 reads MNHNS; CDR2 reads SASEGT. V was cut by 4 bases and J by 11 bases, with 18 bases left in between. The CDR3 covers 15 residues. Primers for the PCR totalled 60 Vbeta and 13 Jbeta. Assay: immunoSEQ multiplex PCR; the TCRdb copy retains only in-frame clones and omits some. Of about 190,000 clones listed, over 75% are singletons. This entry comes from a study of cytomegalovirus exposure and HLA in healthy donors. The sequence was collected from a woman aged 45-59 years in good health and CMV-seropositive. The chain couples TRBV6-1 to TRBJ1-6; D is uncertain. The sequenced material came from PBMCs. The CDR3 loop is CASSGNFSPQTPLHF. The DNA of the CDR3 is TGTGCCAGCAGTGGTAACTTTTCTCCCCAAACACCCCTCCACTTT.